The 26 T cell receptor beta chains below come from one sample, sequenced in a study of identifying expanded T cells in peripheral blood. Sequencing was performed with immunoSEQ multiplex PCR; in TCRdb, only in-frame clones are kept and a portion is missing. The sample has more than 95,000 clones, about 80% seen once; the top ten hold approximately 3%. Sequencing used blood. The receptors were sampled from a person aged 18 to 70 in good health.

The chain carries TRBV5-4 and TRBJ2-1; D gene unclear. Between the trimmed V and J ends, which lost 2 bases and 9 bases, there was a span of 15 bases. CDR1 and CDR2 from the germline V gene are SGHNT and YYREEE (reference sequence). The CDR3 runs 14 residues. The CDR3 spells CASSFTSSYTEQFF. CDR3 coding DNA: TGTGCCAGCAGCTTCACGAGTTCCTATACTGAGCAGTTCTTC.

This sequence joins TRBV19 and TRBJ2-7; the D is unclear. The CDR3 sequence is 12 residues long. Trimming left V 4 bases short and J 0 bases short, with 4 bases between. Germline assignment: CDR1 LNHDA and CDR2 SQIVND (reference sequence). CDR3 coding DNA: TGTGCCAGTAGTAGCGGCTCCTACGAGCAGTACTTC. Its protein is CASSSGSYEQYF.

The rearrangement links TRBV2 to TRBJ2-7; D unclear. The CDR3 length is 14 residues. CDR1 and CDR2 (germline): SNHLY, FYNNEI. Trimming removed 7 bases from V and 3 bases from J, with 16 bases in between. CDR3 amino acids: CASNPSRQNYEQYF. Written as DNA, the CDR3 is TGTGCCAGCAATCCCTCAAGGCAGAACTACGAGCAGTACTTC.

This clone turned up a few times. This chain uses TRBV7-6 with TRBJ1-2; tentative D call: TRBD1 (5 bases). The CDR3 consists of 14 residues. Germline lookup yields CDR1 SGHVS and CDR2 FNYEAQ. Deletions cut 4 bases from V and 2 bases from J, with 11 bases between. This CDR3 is CASSSTQGNYGYTF. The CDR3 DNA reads TGTGCCAGCAGCTCAACCCAGGGAAACTATGGCTACACCTTC. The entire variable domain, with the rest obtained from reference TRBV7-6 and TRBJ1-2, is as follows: GAGVSQSPRYKVTKRGQDVALRCDPISGHVSLYWYRQALGQGPEFLTYFNYEAQQDKSGLPNDRFSAERPEGSISTLTIQRTEQRDSAMYRCASSSTQGNYGYTFGSGTRLTVV.

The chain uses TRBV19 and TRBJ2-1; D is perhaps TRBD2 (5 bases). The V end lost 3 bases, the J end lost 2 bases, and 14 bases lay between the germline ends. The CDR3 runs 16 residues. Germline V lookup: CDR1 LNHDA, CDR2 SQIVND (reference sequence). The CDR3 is CASSMRATNAYNEQFF. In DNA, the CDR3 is TGTGCCAGTAGTATGCGGGCCACGAACGCCTACAATGAGCAGTTCTTC.

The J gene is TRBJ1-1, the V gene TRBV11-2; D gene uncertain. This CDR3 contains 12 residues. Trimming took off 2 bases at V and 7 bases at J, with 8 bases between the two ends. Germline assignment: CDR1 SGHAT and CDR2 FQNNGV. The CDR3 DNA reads TGTGCCAGCAGCTTAAGCAGACTTGAAGCTTTCTTT. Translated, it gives CASSLSRLEAFF.

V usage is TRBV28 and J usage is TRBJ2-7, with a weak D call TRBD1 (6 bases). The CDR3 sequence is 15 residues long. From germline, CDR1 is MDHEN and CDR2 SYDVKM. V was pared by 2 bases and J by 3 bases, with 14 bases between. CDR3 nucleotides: TGTGCCAGCAGTTTAACCCTCCTAGGGGGCTACGAGCAGTACTTC. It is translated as CASSLTLLGGYEQYF.

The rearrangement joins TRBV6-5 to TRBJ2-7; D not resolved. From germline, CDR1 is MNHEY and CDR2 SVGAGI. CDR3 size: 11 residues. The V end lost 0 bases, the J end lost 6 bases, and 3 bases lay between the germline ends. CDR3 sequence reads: CASSYSGEQYF. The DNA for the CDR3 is TGTGCCAGCAGTTACTCTGGCGAGCAGTACTTC.

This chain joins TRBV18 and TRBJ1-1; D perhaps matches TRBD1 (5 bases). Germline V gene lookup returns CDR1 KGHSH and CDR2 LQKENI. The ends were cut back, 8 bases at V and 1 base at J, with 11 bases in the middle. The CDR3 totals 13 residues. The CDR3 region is CASKAGWNTEAFF. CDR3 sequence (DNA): TGTGCCAGCAAAGCAGGGTGGAACACTGAAGCTTTCTTT.

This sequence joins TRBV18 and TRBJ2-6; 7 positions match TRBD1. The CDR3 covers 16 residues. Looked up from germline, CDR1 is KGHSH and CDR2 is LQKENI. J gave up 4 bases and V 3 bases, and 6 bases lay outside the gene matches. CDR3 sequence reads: CASSPQGQTGANVLTF. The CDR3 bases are TGTGCCAGCTCACCCCAGGGACAGACCGGGGCCAACGTCCTGACTTTC.

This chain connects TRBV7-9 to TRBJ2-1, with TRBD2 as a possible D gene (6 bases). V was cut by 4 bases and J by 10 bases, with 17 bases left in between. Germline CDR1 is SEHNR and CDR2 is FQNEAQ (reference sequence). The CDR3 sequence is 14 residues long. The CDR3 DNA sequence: TGTGCCAGCAGCTATGGGAGGACCGAGGGGGAGCAGTTCTTC. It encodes CASSYGRTEGEQFF.

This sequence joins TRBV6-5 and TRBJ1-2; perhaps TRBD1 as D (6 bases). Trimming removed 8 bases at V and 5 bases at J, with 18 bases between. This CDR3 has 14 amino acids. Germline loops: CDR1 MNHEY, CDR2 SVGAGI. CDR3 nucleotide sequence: TGTGCCAGCCGGGGGGGCGGCACTCTTTATGGCTACACCTTC. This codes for CASRGGGTLYGYTF.

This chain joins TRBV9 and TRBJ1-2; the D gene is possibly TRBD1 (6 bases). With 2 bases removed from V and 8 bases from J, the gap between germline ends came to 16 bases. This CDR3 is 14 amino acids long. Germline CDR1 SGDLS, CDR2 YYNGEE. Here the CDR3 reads CASSVTGQFIGYTF. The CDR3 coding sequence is TGTGCCAGCAGCGTCACAGGACAGTTCATAGGCTACACCTTC.

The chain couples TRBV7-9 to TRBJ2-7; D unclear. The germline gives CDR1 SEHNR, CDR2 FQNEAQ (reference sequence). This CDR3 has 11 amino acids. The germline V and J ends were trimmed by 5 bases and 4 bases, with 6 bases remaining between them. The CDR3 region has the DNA TGTGCCAGCAGCCCCCAGTACGAGCAGTACTTC. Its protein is CASSPQYEQYF.

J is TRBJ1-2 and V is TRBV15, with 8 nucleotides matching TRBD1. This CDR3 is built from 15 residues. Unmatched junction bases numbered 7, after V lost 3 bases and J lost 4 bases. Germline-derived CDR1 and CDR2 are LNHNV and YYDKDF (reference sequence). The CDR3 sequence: CATSSTGQGIYGYTF. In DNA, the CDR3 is TGTGCCACCAGCAGTACCGGACAGGGTATCTATGGCTACACCTTC.

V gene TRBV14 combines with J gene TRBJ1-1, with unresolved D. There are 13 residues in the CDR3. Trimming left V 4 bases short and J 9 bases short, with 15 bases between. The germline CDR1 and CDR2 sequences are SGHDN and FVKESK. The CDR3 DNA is TGTGCCAGCAGCCGCCAACCTGATTTGAAAGCTTTCTTT. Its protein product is CASSRQPDLKAFF.

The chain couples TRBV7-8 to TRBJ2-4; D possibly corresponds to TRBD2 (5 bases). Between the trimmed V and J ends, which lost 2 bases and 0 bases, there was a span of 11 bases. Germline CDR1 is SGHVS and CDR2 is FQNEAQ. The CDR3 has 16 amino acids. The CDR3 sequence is CASSLLREGAKNIQYF. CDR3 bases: TGTGCCAGCAGCTTACTCCGAGAGGGAGCCAAAAACATTCAGTACTTC.

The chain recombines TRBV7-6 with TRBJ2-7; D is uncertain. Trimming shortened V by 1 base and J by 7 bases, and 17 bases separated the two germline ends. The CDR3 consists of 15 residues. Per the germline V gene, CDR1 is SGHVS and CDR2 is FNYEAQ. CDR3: CASSLGGWFDLEQYF. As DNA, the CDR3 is TGTGCCAGCAGCTTAGGTGGCTGGTTTGACCTTGAGCAGTACTTC.

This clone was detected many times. In nucleotides, the CDR3 is TGTGCCAGCAGCTTGGGGCTTAGGGGGGATAACACTGAAGCTTTCTTT. Encoded protein: CASSLGLRGDNTEAFF. The chain has TRBV5-4 and TRBJ1-1; TRBD1 might be the D (6 bases). The CDR3 runs 16 residues. Per the germline V gene, CDR1 is SGHNT and CDR2 is YYREEE (reference sequence). Trimming left V 0 bases short and J 2 bases short, with 14 bases between.

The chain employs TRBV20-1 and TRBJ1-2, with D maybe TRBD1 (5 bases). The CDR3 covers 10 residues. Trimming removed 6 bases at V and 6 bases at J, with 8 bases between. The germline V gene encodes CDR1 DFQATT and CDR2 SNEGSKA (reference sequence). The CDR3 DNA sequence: TGCAGTGCGTCAGGGAATGGCTACACCTTC. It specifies CSASGNGYTF.

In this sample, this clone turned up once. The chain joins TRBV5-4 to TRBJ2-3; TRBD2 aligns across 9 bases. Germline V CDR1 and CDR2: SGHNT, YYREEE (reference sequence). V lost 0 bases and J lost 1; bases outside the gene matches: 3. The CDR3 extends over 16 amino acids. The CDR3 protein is CASSLVLAGGTDTQYF. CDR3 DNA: TGTGCCAGCAGCTTGGTTTTAGCGGGGGGCACAGATACGCAGTATTTT.

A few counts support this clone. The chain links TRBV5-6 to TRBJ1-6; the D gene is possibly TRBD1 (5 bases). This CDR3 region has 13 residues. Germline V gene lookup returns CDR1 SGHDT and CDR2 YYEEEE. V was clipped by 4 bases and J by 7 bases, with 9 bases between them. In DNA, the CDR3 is TGTGCCAGCAGCCCCAGGGACAATTCACCCCTCCACTTT. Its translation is CASSPRDNSPLHF. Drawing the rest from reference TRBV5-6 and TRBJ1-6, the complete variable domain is DAGVTQSPTHLIKTRGQQVTLRCSPKSGHDTVSWYQQALGQGPQFIFQYYEEEERQRGNFPDRFSGHQFPNYSSELNVNALLLGDSALYLCASSPRDNSPLHFGNGTRLTVT.

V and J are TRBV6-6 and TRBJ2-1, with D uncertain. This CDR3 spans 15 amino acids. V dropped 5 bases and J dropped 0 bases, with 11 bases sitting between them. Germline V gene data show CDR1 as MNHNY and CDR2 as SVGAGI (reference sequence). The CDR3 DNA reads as TGTGCCAGCAGTATCACTCTGGGCTCCTACAATGAGCAGTTCTTC. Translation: CASSITLGSYNEQFF.

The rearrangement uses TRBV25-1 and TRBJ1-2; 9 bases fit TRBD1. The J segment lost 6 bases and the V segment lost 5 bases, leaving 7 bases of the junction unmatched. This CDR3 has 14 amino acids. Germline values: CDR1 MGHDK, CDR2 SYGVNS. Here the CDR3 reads CASSFRGQGNGYTF. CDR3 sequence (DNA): TGTGCCAGCAGTTTTAGGGGACAGGGTAATGGCTACACCTTC.

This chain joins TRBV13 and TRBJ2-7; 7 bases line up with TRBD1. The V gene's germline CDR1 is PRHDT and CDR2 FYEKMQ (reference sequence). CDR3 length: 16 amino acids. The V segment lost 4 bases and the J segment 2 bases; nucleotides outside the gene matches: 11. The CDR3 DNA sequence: TGTGCCAGCAGCTCCCGGGACAGCTTGAATACCTACGAGCAGTACTTC. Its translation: CASSSRDSLNTYEQYF. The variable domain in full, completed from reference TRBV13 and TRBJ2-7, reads AAGVIQSPRHLIKEKRETATLKCYPIPRHDTVYWYQQGPGQDPQFLISFYEKMQSDKGSIPDRFSAQQFSDYHSELNMSSLELGDSALYFCASSSRDSLNTYEQYFGPGTRLTVT.

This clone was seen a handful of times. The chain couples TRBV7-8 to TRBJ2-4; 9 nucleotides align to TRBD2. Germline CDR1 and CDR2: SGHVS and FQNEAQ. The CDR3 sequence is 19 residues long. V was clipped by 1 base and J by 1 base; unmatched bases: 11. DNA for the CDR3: TGTGCCAGCAGCTTAGACCAAGCGGGGGGCCGCGGTGCCAAAAACATTCAGTACTTC. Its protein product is CASSLDQAGGRGAKNIQYF.